This entry lists 11 T cell receptor beta chains sequenced from one sample in a study of T cells after yellow fever vaccination. Each CDR3 protein gets one entry after TCRdb re-called the 5' RACE reads with MiXCR. Seen here are roughly 400,000 distinct CDR3 sequences, 18% observed once, and the top ten hold 15% to 20%. Specimen: PBMCs, collected before the yellow fever booster vaccination. These receptors all come from a man between 18 and 29 years old who received the YFV17D yellow fever vaccine.

J is TRBJ2-2 and V is TRBV7-3, with D unclear. Germline V gene sequence: CDR1 SGHTA, CDR2 FQGTGA. The CDR3 sequence is 12 residues long. Trimming removed 8 bases at V and 4 bases at J, with 8 bases between. The CDR3 is CASRDRTGELFF. CDR3 nucleotides: TGTGCCAGCCGAGACCGCACCGGGGAGCTGTTTTTT.

In its sample, this clonotype was seen a few times. The gene calls are TRBV7-8 and TRBJ2-3, with a possible D match to TRBD2 (5 bases). V was trimmed by 5 bases and J by 14 bases, leaving 17 bases between them. CDR1 is SGHVS, CDR2 FQNEAQ, per germline. This CDR3 is 12 amino acids long. The CDR3 spells CASSADWGEPYF. CDR3 nucleotide sequence: TGTGCCAGCAGCGCCGACTGGGGAGAACCGTATTTT.

This clonotype has only a few counts. The chain recombines TRBV6-5 with TRBJ1-1, with D hard to call. The CDR3 is 13 amino acids. Germline V gene data show CDR1 as MNHEY and CDR2 as SVGAGI. With 6 bases removed from V and 4 bases from J, the gap between germline ends came to 12 bases. CDR3 nucleotide sequence: TGTGCCAGCAGGAACGGTTTTGCCACTGAAGCTTTCTTT. It encodes CASRNGFATEAFF.

A single count supports this clonotype. J is TRBJ2-3 and V is TRBV4-1, with a weak D call TRBD2 (6 bases). The CDR3 contains 11 residues. The V end lost 5 bases, the J end lost 9 bases, and 9 bases lay between the germline ends. CDR1 and CDR2 from the germline V gene are MGHRA and YSYEKL. The CDR3 nucleotides are TGCGCCAGCAGCTTTCGGGGGACGCAGTATTTT. Amino acid sequence: CASSFRGTQYF.

V usage is TRBV5-1 and J usage is TRBJ2-5, with 10 bases fitting TRBD1. Per the germline V gene, CDR1 is SGHRS and CDR2 is YFSETQ. V gave up 4 bases and J gave up 5 bases; unmatched junction bases: 17. The CDR3 consists of 18 residues. CDR3 nucleotides: TGCGCCAGCAGCCCACCGGGACAGGGGATTTCATTTTCGGAGACCCAGTACTTC. This encodes CASSPPGQGISFSETQYF.

This clonotype has just a few counts. The chain couples TRBV5-5 to TRBJ1-5, with 9 bases aligning to TRBD1. Trimming at V came to 4 bases and at J to 7 bases, leaving 6 bases not matched to a gene. CDR3 length equals 14 residues. Germline CDR1 reads SGHKS; CDR2 reads YYEKEE (reference sequence). CDR3 sequence (DNA): TGTGCCAGCAGCGCCACAGGGGGCAGGCAGCCCCAGCATTTT. Translation: CASSATGGRQPQHF.

This clonotype was recorded a few times. The chain has TRBV3-1 and TRBJ1-2; D possibly corresponds to TRBD1 (6 bases). Trimming removed 6 bases from V and 3 bases from J, with 14 bases in between. Germline values: CDR1 LGHDT, CDR2 YNNKEL (reference sequence). The CDR3 has 14 amino acids. CDR3: CASRETGSHYGYTF. The CDR3 DNA reads TGTGCCAGCAGAGAGACAGGTTCCCACTATGGCTACACCTTC.

This sequence joins TRBV7-2 and TRBJ2-5; the match to TRBD2 covers 10 bases. V lost 7 bases and J lost 10; bases outside the gene matches: 9. Germline V gene lookup returns CDR1 SGHTA and CDR2 FQGNSA. The CDR3 totals 13 residues. The CDR3 spells CASTAAGGVVQYF. Written as DNA, the CDR3 is TGTGCCAGCACCGCAGCGGGGGGGGTGGTCCAGTACTTC.

This clonotype appeared a few times. The CDR3 region is CATSSLPYTLSTDTQYF. CDR3 bases: TGTGCCACCAGCAGCCTCCCCTATACCTTGAGCACAGATACGCAGTATTTT. The genes are TRBV15 and TRBJ2-3; no reliable D call. The V end lost 3 bases, the J end lost 0 bases, and 16 bases lay between the germline ends. This CDR3 region has 17 residues. CDR1 is LNHNV, CDR2 YYDKDF, per germline (reference sequence).

This chain links TRBV6-5 with TRBJ1-2; no firm D call. Per germline, CDR1 MNHEY and CDR2 SVGAGI. The V and J ends lost 3 bases and 2 bases respectively, with 7 bases between them. The CDR3 has 13 residues. The CDR3 region is CASSYRLNYGYTF. CDR3 DNA: TGTGCCAGCAGTTATAGGCTAAACTATGGCTACACCTTC.

This clonotype was counted ten times or more. This chain links TRBV28 with TRBJ2-5, with TRBD2 matching over 9 bases. The V gene's germline CDR1 is MDHEN and CDR2 SYDVKM. The CDR3 is 13 amino acids. The junction had 0 bases not matched to a gene; V was cut back by 3 bases and J by 4 bases. DNA of the CDR3: TGTGCCAGCAGTTTTAGCGGGAGAGAGACCCAGTACTTC. It yields the protein CASSFSGRETQYF.